This passage covers 18 T cell receptor beta chains from one sample sequenced in a study of shared clonotypes between healthy human individuals. Naivety among CD8 cells was defined by CD45RO negativity and positive CCR7 selection, thereby excluding terminally differentiated effector memory CD45RA+ cells. The table came from immunoSEQ multiplex PCR; TCRdb's copy has only in-frame clones and leaves some out. Among 550,000 to 600,000 clones listed, roughly 98% were seen once. Sample: naive CD8+ T cells sorted from blood. These receptors originate from a man aged 25-40 years in good health.

V is TRBV18 and J is TRBJ1-1; TRBD1 aligns across 8 bases. Germline V gene data show CDR1 as KGHSH and CDR2 as LQKENI. V lost 2 bases to trimming and J lost 2 bases; unmatched junction nucleotides: 7. This CDR3 spans 16 amino acids. Written as DNA, the CDR3 is TGTGCCAGCTCACCAGCAAGAGGACAGGGTAACACTGAAGCTTTCTTT. Translating gives CASSPARGQGNTEAFF.

The V gene is TRBV6-1, the J gene TRBJ1-5; 8 nucleotides match TRBD1. The CDR3 extends over 15 amino acids. Trimming removed 1 base from V and 7 bases from J; junction bases left unmatched: 6. CDR1 is MNHNS and CDR2 is SASEGT in the germline V gene. This chain's CDR3 is CASSEGTGSGQPQHF. The CDR3 DNA reads as TGTGCCAGCAGTGAAGGGACAGGGTCCGGGCAGCCCCAGCATTTT.

The chain recombines TRBV14 with TRBJ2-5; D remains ambiguous. Trimming left V 4 bases short and J 0 bases short, with 9 bases between. The CDR3 is made up of 14 amino acids. Looked up from germline, CDR1 is SGHDN and CDR2 is FVKESK. The CDR3 here is CASSPSVYQETQYF. CDR3 in DNA: TGTGCCAGCAGCCCATCGGTGTACCAAGAGACCCAGTACTTC.

This clone came up once. CDR3 nucleotide sequence: TGTGCCAGCAGTGAATATGGACAGTTATCTAGCACAGATACGCAGTATTTT. It encodes CASSEYGQLSSTDTQYF. The rearrangement joins TRBV25-1 to TRBJ2-3; TRBD1 might be the D (6 bases). V was trimmed by 0 bases and J by 0 bases, leaving 13 bases between them. This CDR3 is 17 amino acids long. From germline, CDR1 is MGHDK and CDR2 SYGVNS.

The V and J genes are TRBV28 and TRBJ1-1, with D unresolved. This CDR3 comprises 13 residues. Germline V CDR1 and CDR2: MDHEN, SYDVKM. The V and J ends lost 7 bases and 0 bases respectively, with 9 bases between them. CDR3 sequence: CASTFGVNTEAFF. The CDR3 DNA reads as TGTGCCAGCACCTTCGGGGTGAACACTGAAGCTTTCTTT.

The count of this clone is one. This chain joins TRBV5-1 and TRBJ2-7, with D hard to call. CDR1 and CDR2 from the germline V gene are SGHRS and YFSETQ. Trimming cost V 2 bases and J 7 bases, with 7 bases left between them. The CDR3 contains 11 residues. CDR3: CASSFGDEQYF. In DNA form, the CDR3 reads TGCGCCAGCAGCTTTGGAGATGAGCAGTACTTC. The entire variable domain, with the rest obtained from reference TRBV5-1 and TRBJ2-7, is as follows: KAGVTQTPRYLIKTRGQQVTLSCSPISGHRSVSWYQQTPGQGLQFLFEYFSETQRNKGNFPGRFSGRQFSNSRSEMNVSTLELGDSALYLCASSFGDEQYFGPGTRLTVT.

V gene TRBV5-6 combines with J gene TRBJ2-1; 14 bases agree with TRBD2. V shed 9 bases, J shed 10 bases, and the junction held 12 bases outside the gene matches. Looked up from germline, CDR1 is SGHDT and CDR2 is YYEEEE. This CDR3 has 15 residues. This CDR3 reads CATQPGLAGVNEQFF. The CDR3, as DNA: TGTGCCACCCAACCGGGACTAGCGGGAGTTAACGAGCAGTTCTTC.

J is TRBJ2-1 and V is TRBV5-1; D not certain. With 0 bases removed from V and 7 bases from J, the gap between germline ends came to 17 bases. The CDR3 is 16 residues long. CDR1 and CDR2 from the germline V gene are SGHRS and YFSETQ. CDR3 loop: CASSLEARGVGNEQFF. In nucleotides, the CDR3 is TGCGCCAGCAGCTTGGAGGCCAGAGGAGTGGGGAATGAGCAGTTCTTC.

This chain uses TRBV27 with TRBJ1-2; possible D gene TRBD1, 6 bases. Germline values: CDR1 MNHEY, CDR2 SMNVEV (reference sequence). The V gene lost 6 bases and the J gene lost 3 bases, with 11 bases spanning the gap. There are 13 residues in the CDR3. The CDR3 sequence: CASRPGHYYGYTF. CDR3 nucleotide sequence: TGTGCCAGCAGGCCGGGACATTACTATGGCTACACCTTC.

The chain joins TRBV11-2 to TRBJ1-1; a possible D gene is TRBD1 (6 bases). The V and J ends lost 1 base and 7 bases respectively, with 13 bases between them. The CDR3 extends over 14 amino acids. Germline lookup yields CDR1 SGHAT and CDR2 FQNNGV. The CDR3 sequence: CASSLGGGRNEAFF. DNA for the CDR3: TGTGCCAGCAGCTTAGGAGGGGGACGAAATGAAGCTTTCTTT.

V is TRBV9 and J is TRBJ2-2; TRBD1 matches at 7 bases. The V gene's germline CDR1 is SGDLS and CDR2 YYNGEE. Trimming cost V 3 bases and J 6 bases; bases outside gene matches: 11. The CDR3 is 16 residues long. The CDR3 spells CASSGRQGLGAGELFF. The CDR3 DNA is TGTGCCAGCAGCGGTCGACAGGGTCTTGGAGCCGGGGAGCTGTTTTTT.

The chain carries TRBV9 and TRBJ1-5; D remains unclear. The germline V gene has CDR1 SGDLS and CDR2 YYNGEE. The CDR3 spans 14 residues. Trimming removed 4 bases at V and 1 base at J, with 9 bases between. The chain's CDR3 is CASSSPHSNQPQHF. The CDR3 DNA reads as TGTGCCAGCAGCAGCCCTCACAGCAATCAGCCCCAGCATTTT.

V is TRBV25-1 and J is TRBJ2-4; 7 bases line up with TRBD1. In germline, CDR1 is MGHDK, CDR2 SYGVNS. The CDR3 length is 12 residues. The trim removed 6 bases at V and 15 bases at J, leaving 11 bases unmatched. For the CDR3, the DNA is TGTGCCAGCAGGGTAGGGGGCCGCATCTTGTACTTC. It is translated as CASRVGGRILYF.

The chain recombines TRBV18 with TRBJ1-1, with D uncertain. Germline V gene lookup returns CDR1 KGHSH and CDR2 LQKENI. This CDR3 has 16 amino acids. Trimming shortened V by 3 bases and J by 0 bases, and 14 bases separated the two germline ends. CDR3 residues: CASSPLPDFMNTEAFF. The DNA for the CDR3 is TGTGCCAGCTCACCCCTACCGGACTTCATGAACACTGAAGCTTTCTTT.

The genes are TRBV11-2 and TRBJ2-7; perhaps D is TRBD1 or TRBD2 (5 bases each). Trimming removed 8 bases from V and 0 bases from J, with 20 bases in between. CDR1 and CDR2 (germline): SGHAT, FQNNGV. This CDR3 region has 16 residues. CDR3: CASAPEAGRYSYEQYF. For the CDR3, the DNA is TGTGCCAGCGCCCCTGAGGCAGGGAGATACTCCTACGAGCAGTACTTC.

The gene calls are TRBV9 and TRBJ2-1; 10 bases line up with TRBD2. Germline-derived CDR1 and CDR2 are SGDLS and YYNGEE. J gave up 5 bases and V 4 bases, and 3 bases lay outside the gene matches. This CDR3 has 14 residues. The CDR3 reads CASSTTSGDNEQFF. For the CDR3, the DNA is TGTGCCAGCAGCACCACTAGCGGGGACAATGAGCAGTTCTTC.

The chain couples TRBV9 to TRBJ2-3; D is uncertain. The germline V gene has CDR1 SGDLS and CDR2 YYNGEE. Trimming removed 0 bases from V and 2 bases from J, with 7 bases in between. CDR3 size: 14 residues. The CDR3 DNA reads as TGTGCCAGCAGCGTAGACACAAACACAGATACGCAGTATTTT. It encodes CASSVDTNTDTQYF.

The chain uses TRBV5-1 and TRBJ2-2; no definite D call. From germline, CDR1 is SGHRS and CDR2 YFSETQ. V gave up 0 bases and J gave up 2 bases, with 11 bases separating them. This CDR3 spans 16 amino acids. CDR3 sequence (DNA): TGCGCCAGCAGCTTGGGTACGGCAGCCAACACCGGGGAGCTGTTTTTT. Amino acid sequence: CASSLGTAANTGELFF. Full variable domain (missing parts from reference TRBV5-1 and TRBJ2-2): KAGVTQTPRYLIKTRGQQVTLSCSPISGHRSVSWYQQTPGQGLQFLFEYFSETQRNKGNFPGRFSGRQFSNSRSEMNVSTLELGDSALYLCASSLGTAANTGELFFGEGSRLTVL.